The 8 T cell receptor beta chains below all came from one sample that was sequenced in a study of beta chain features in type 1 diabetes. The sequenced template was cDNA made from the entire isolated RNA. Measured with immunoSEQ multiplex PCR; TCRdb has only the in-frame clones, and not every one. This sample has under 550,000 clones; more than 9.5% occur once, and the top ten carry 0.035% to 0.05%. The sample consisted of naive CD4+ T cells from blood. Every receptor here comes from a woman younger than 30 in good health.

V usage is TRBV28 and J usage is TRBJ2-5; 9 nucleotides line up with TRBD2. The CDR3 loop spans 15 amino acids. Germline-derived CDR1 and CDR2 are MDHEN and SYDVKM. V trimming: 5 bases; J trimming: 5 bases; junction bases outside the gene matches: 9. The CDR3 region has the DNA TGTGCCAGCAGTCCCCTAGCGGGGACGAGGGAGACCCAGTACTTC. Protein: CASSPLAGTRETQYF.

The V call is TRBV9, the J call TRBJ2-1; no clear D. Germline CDR1 and CDR2: SGDLS and YYNGEE. CDR3 length: 16 amino acids. Trimming cost V 4 bases and J 1 base, with 15 bases left between them. Written as DNA, the CDR3 is TGTGCCAGCAGCACCGACCCCAGTCCGTCCTACAATGAGCAGTTCTTC. Residues: CASSTDPSPSYNEQFF.

This sequence joins TRBV7-2 and TRBJ1-6, with a possible D match to TRBD1 (5 bases). Germline lookup yields CDR1 SGHTA and CDR2 FQGNSA. This CDR3 comprises 15 residues. Trimming pared 0 bases from V and 8 bases from J, leaving 11 bases between. The CDR3 sequence: CASSLARTWDSPLHF. CDR3 DNA sequence: TGTGCCAGCAGCTTAGCGCGGACATGGGATTCACCCCTCCACTTT.

The chain combines TRBV15 with TRBJ2-7; 7 positions match TRBD2. Trimming cost V 0 bases and J 8 bases; bases outside gene matches: 7. Germline values: CDR1 LNHNV, CDR2 YYDKDF (reference sequence). This CDR3 is built from 14 residues. As DNA, the CDR3 is TGTGCCACCAGCAGAGATGGACGGGGGGTACAGCAGTACTTC. Protein sequence: CATSRDGRGVQQYF.

This clone showed up just a few times. The CDR3 DNA follows: TGTGCCACCAGCAGAGCGGGTCAGGGAGAGACCCAGTACTTC. Its protein product is CATSRAGQGETQYF. The rearrangement links TRBV15 to TRBJ2-5, with D possibly being TRBD1 (5 bases). The V gene's germline CDR1 is LNHNV and CDR2 YYDKDF (reference sequence). The V and J ends lost 1 base and 4 bases respectively, with 10 bases between them. This CDR3 has 14 residues.

The chain combines TRBV7-2 with TRBJ1-5; D is undetermined. This CDR3 region has 15 residues. Germline values: CDR1 SGHTA, CDR2 FQGNSA. V was shortened by 5 bases and J by 4 bases, with 15 bases between the two germline ends. CDR3 nucleotide sequence: TGTGCCAGCAGCCTGATCTGGCAGCGAAATCAGCCCCAGCATTTT. Its protein product is CASSLIWQRNQPQHF.

This clone was counted between two and nine times. This rearrangement joins TRBV5-1 to TRBJ2-1, with 7 bases aligning to TRBD2. The J segment lost 5 bases and the V segment lost 0 bases, leaving 2 bases of the junction unmatched. Germline V gene data show CDR1 as SGHRS and CDR2 as YFSETQ. The CDR3 extends over 14 amino acids. The CDR3 region is CASSLVAGDNEQFF. CDR3 bases: TGCGCCAGCAGCTTGGTCGCGGGGGACAATGAGCAGTTCTTC. Combining the CDR3 with reference TRBV5-1 and TRBJ2-1 gives the whole variable domain KAGVTQTPRYLIKTRGQQVTLSCSPISGHRSVSWYQQTPGQGLQFLFEYFSETQRNKGNFPGRFSGRQFSNSRSEMNVSTLELGDSALYLCASSLVAGDNEQFFGPGTRLTVL.

This rearrangement joins TRBV15 to TRBJ2-5; 9 bases are shared with TRBD1. CDR3 length: 16 residues. Germline loops: CDR1 LNHNV, CDR2 YYDKDF (reference sequence). V shed 5 bases, J shed 5 bases, and the junction held 12 bases outside the gene matches. The CDR3: CATSSRHRGPGETQYF. Written as DNA, the CDR3 is TGTGCCACCAGCTCCCGGCACAGGGGGCCCGGGGAGACCCAGTACTTC.